Shown below are 15 T cell receptor beta chains from a single sample sequenced in a study of healthy donors' naive CD4 and CD8 T cells. A linear amplification protocol produced the TCR libraries from roughly 550 ng of total RNA. TCRdb re-called the reads through MiXCR, storing one row per CDR3 protein. Of about 180,000 distinct CDR3 sequences in the sample, 65% to 80% were seen once. Source material: naive CD4+ and CD8+ T cells sorted from blood, pooled from several donors. The receptors here all came from a pool of human donors in good health; the sample pools cells from several healthy donors.

The chain uses TRBV19 and TRBJ1-5; D uncertain. V was shortened by 5 bases and J by 2 bases, with 13 bases between the two germline ends. CDR3 length equals 15 residues. Germline CDR1 is LNHDA and CDR2 is SQIVND (reference sequence). CDR3 DNA: TGTGCCAGTAGTTCCGACCGGGCGCGCAATCAGCCCCAGCATTTT. Its translation is CASSSDRARNQPQHF.

J is TRBJ1-4 and V is TRBV19; D possibly corresponds to TRBD1 (5 bases). The V gene's germline CDR1 is LNHDA and CDR2 SQIVND (reference sequence). Trimming removed 3 bases at V and 6 bases at J, with 11 bases between. There are 14 residues in the CDR3. The CDR3 loop is CASSILGGDEKLFF. CDR3 sequence (DNA): TGTGCCAGTAGTATTCTTGGAGGGGATGAAAAACTGTTTTTT.

The chain employs TRBV29-1 and TRBJ2-3; D uncertain. The V end was cut by 0 bases, the J end by 4 bases, with 5 bases between. CDR1 is SQVTM and CDR2 is ANQGSEA in the germline V gene. This CDR3 has 12 residues. CDR3 residues: CSVEDRADTQYF. CDR3 DNA sequence: TGCAGCGTTGAAGATCGGGCAGATACGCAGTATTTT.

The rearrangement uses TRBV6-5 and TRBJ2-1; D gene ambiguous. CDR1 MNHEY and CDR2 SVGAGI come from the germline V gene. The CDR3 runs to 15 residues. V lost 5 bases to trimming and J lost 4 bases, with 15 bases between them. The CDR3 region is CASSLNGVAYNEQFF. CDR3 bases: TGTGCCAGCAGTCTCAATGGTGTGGCGTACAATGAGCAGTTCTTC.

The rearrangement uses TRBV13 and TRBJ2-5, with 13 bases aligning to TRBD2. This CDR3 region has 16 residues. Per the germline V gene, CDR1 is PRHDT and CDR2 is FYEKMQ (reference sequence). V lost 5 bases and J lost 4; bases outside the gene matches: 7. The CDR3 DNA reads as TGTGCCAGCAGCCACCGGACTAGCGGGAGTAGAGAGACCCAGTACTTC. Translation: CASSHRTSGSRETQYF. The full variable domain, rest sourced from reference TRBV13 and TRBJ2-5, is AAGVIQSPRHLIKEKRETATLKCYPIPRHDTVYWYQQGPGQDPQFLISFYEKMQSDKGSIPDRFSAQQFSDYHSELNMSSLELGDSALYFCASSHRTSGSRETQYFGPGTRLLVL.

V and J are TRBV19 and TRBJ2-1, with D possibly being TRBD2 (5 bases). This CDR3 is built from 15 residues. CDR1 LNHDA and CDR2 SQIVND come from the germline V gene (reference sequence). V lost 6 bases and J lost 4, with 16 bases in between. Written as DNA, the CDR3 is TGTGCCAGTAGCTTCCAAGCGGCGATTTACAATGAGCAGTTCTTC. Translating gives CASSFQAAIYNEQFF.

V usage is TRBV19 and J usage is TRBJ2-3; D ambiguous. CDR1 and CDR2 (germline): LNHDA, SQIVND (reference sequence). Trimming pared 5 bases from V and 4 bases from J, leaving 10 bases between. The CDR3 totals 13 residues. CDR3 sequence (DNA): TGTGCCAGTAGTGTCGGACCGTCAGATACGCAGTATTTT. The encoded protein is CASSVGPSDTQYF. Full variable domain (rest looked up from reference TRBV19 and TRBJ2-3): DGGITQSPKYLFRKEGQNVTLSCEQNLNHDAMYWYRQDPGQGLRLIYYSQIVNDFQKGDIAEGYSVSREKKESFPLTVTSAQKNPTAFYLCASSVGPSDTQYFGPGTRLTVL.

This rearrangement joins TRBV15 to TRBJ2-7, with D uncertain. Germline CDR1 LNHNV, CDR2 YYDKDF (reference sequence). The ends were cut back, 0 bases at V and 1 base at J, with 4 bases in the middle. The CDR3 is 13 residues long. The chain's CDR3 is CATSRDVSYEQYV. CDR3 DNA: TGTGCCACCAGCAGAGATGTTTCCTACGAGCAGTACGTC.

This clonotype was seen a single time. The chain combines TRBV6-5 with TRBJ1-1; D may be TRBD1 (6 bases). CDR1 MNHEY and CDR2 SVGAGI come from the germline V gene. V dropped 3 bases and J dropped 6 bases, with 11 bases sitting between them. The CDR3 is made up of 13 amino acids. The DNA of the CDR3 is TGTGCCAGCAGTTATCCCACAGGGTCTGAAGCTTTCTTT. This encodes CASSYPTGSEAFF.

The V gene is TRBV27, the J gene TRBJ2-1, with no clear D. From germline, CDR1 is MNHEY and CDR2 SMNVEV (reference sequence). The V and J ends lost 5 bases and 15 bases respectively, with 17 bases between them. This CDR3 contains 12 residues. The DNA for the CDR3 is TGTGCCAGCAGTCTAGGTCGAGGTTGGATGTTCTTC. It yields the protein CASSLGRGWMFF.

The V call is TRBV5-4, the J call TRBJ2-5, with D tentatively TRBD1 (6 bases). Trimming cost V 4 bases and J 5 bases, with 15 bases left between them. Germline loops: CDR1 SGHNT, CDR2 YYREEE (reference sequence). There are 14 residues in the CDR3. CDR3 DNA sequence: TGTGCCAGCAGCCTGCCAGGGCAGGGGGAGACCCAGTACTTC. Translation: CASSLPGQGETQYF.

The chain combines TRBV24-1 with TRBJ2-5, with D unresolved. Germline V lookup: CDR1 KGHDR, CDR2 SFDVKD. Trimming shortened V by 4 bases and J by 6 bases, and 8 bases separated the two germline ends. The length of the CDR3 is 12 residues. The CDR3: CATSDHGQTQYF. The CDR3 coding sequence is TGTGCCACCAGTGACCACGGACAGACCCAGTACTTC.

The V call is TRBV29-1, the J call TRBJ1-1, with 10 bases lining up with TRBD1. Trimming at V came to 7 bases and at J to 5 bases, leaving 10 bases not matched to a gene. Germline V gene lookup returns CDR1 SQVTM and CDR2 ANQGSEA. CDR3 length equals 14 residues. For the CDR3, the DNA is TGCAGCGCCAACCTTTTGGGACAGGGGACTGAAGCTTTCTTT. This translates into CSANLLGQGTEAFF. Variable domain in full (rest from reference TRBV29-1 and TRBJ1-1): SAVISQKPSRDICQRGTSLTIQCQVDSQVTMMFWYRQQPGQSLTLIATANQGSEATYESGFVIDKFPISRPNLTFSTLTVSNMSPEDSSIYLCSANLLGQGTEAFFGQGTRLTVV.

This clonotype was seen a few times. The V call is TRBV6-5, the J call TRBJ2-7; 8 bases are shared with TRBD2. In germline, CDR1 is MNHEY, CDR2 SVGAGI. Trimming removed 5 bases from V and 2 bases from J; junction bases left unmatched: 5. The CDR3 is made up of 14 amino acids. Here the CDR3 reads CASSLRAGAYEQYF. The CDR3 nucleotides read TGTGCCAGCAGTCTCAGAGCGGGAGCCTACGAGCAGTACTTC.

The chain employs TRBV11-3 and TRBJ1-2, with D unresolved. The CDR3 is 15 amino acids. Trimming pared 0 bases from V and 3 bases from J, leaving 11 bases between. Germline V CDR1 and CDR2: SGHNT, YENEEA. CDR3 in DNA: TGTGCCAGCAGCTTAGATCGGGGTAGCGACTATGGCTACACCTTC. It codes for CASSLDRGSDYGYTF.